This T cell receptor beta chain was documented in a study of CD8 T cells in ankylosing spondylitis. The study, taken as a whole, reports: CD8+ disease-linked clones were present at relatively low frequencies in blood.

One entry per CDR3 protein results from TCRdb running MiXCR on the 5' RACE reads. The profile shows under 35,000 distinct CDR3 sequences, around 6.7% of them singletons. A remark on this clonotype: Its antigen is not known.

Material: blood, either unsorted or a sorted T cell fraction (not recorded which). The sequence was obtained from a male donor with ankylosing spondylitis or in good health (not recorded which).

The CDR3 DNA reads as TGCGCCAGCAGCTTGGGCTTAGCGGGAGGAGTGGGTGAGCAGTTCTTC. It specifies CASSLGLAGGVGEQFF. This chain uses TRBV5-1 with TRBJ2-1; 10 bases agree with TRBD2. The CDR3 is 16 amino acids. Trimming removed 0 bases from V and 9 bases from J; junction bases left unmatched: 9. Germline assignment: CDR1 SGHRS and CDR2 YFSETQ. Looking up the rest from reference TRBV5-1 and TRBJ2-1 gives the full variable domain: KAGVTQTPRYLIKTRGQQVTLSCSPISGHRSVSWYQQTPGQGLQFLFEYFSETQRNKGNFPGRFSGRQFSNSRSEMNVSTLELGDSALYLCASSLGLAGGVGEQFFGPGTRLTVL.